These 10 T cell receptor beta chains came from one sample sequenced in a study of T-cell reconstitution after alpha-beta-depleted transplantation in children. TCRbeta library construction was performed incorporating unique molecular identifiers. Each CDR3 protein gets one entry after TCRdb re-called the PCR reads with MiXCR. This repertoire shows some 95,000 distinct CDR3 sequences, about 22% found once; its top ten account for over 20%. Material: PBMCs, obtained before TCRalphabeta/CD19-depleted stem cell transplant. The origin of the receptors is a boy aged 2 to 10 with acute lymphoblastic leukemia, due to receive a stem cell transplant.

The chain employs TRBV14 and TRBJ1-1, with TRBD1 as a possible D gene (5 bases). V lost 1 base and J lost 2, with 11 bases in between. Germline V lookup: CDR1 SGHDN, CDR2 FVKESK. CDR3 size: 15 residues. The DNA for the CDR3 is TGTGCCAGCAGCCAAGTACCGGGACCAAACACTGAAGCTTTCTTT. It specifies CASSQVPGPNTEAFF.

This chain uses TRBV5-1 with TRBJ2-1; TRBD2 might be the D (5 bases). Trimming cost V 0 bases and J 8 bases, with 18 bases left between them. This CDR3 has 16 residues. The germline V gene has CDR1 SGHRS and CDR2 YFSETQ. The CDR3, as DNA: TGCGCCAGCAGCTTGGGTTCCGGGGTCAGAGCCGATGAGCAGTTCTTC. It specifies CASSLGSGVRADEQFF.

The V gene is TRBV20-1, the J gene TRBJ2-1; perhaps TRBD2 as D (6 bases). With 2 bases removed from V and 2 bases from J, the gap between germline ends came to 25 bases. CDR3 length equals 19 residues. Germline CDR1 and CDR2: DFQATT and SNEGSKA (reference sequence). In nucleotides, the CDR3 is TGCAGTGCTAGAACACCTGGGGGTAGCGGAGGGGTCACCTACAATGAGCAGTTCTTC. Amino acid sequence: CSARTPGGSGGVTYNEQFF.

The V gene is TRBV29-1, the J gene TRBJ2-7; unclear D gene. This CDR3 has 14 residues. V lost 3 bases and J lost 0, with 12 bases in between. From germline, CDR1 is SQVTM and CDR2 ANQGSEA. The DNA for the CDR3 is TGCAGCGTTGAGTTGCCTAAAAGCTCCTACGAGCAGTACTTC. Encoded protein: CSVELPKSSYEQYF.

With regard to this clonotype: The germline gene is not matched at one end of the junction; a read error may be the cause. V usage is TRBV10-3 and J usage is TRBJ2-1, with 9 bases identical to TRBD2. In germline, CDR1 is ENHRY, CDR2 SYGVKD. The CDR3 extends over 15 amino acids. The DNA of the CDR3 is TGTACCATCAGCCCCTTAGCGGGAGACAGGAATGAGCAGTTCTTC. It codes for CTISPLAGDRNEQFF.

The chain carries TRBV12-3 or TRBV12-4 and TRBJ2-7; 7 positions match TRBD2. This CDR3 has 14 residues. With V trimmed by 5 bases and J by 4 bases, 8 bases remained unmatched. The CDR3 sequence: CASSRRESPYEQYF. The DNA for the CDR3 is TGTGCCAGCAGTCGGCGGGAGTCCCCGTACGAGCAGTACTTC.

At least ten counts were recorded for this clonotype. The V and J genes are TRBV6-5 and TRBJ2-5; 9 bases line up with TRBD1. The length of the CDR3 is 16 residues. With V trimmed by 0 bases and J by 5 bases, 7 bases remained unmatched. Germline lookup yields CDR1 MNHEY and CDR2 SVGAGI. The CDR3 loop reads CASSYSNRGRNETQYF. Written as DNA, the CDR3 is TGTGCCAGCAGTTACTCGAACAGGGGGCGGAATGAGACCCAGTACTTC.

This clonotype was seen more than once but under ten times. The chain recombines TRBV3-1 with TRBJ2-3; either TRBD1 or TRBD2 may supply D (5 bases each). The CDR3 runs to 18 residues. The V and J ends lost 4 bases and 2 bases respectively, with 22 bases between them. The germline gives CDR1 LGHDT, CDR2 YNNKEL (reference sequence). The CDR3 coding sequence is TGTGCCAGCAGCCGCATTAGCGTCCTGGGGGATGTCACAGATACGCAGTATTTT. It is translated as CASSRISVLGDVTDTQYF.

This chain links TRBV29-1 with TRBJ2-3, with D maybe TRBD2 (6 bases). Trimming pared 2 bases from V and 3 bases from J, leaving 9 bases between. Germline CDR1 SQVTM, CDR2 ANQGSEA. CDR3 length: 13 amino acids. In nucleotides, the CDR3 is TGCAGCGTTGAACTGGCGGGAACAGATACGCAGTATTTT. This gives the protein CSVELAGTDTQYF.

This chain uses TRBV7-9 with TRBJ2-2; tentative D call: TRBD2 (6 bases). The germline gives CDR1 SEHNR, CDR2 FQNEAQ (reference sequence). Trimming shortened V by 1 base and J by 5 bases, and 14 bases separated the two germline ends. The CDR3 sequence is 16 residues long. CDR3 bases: TGTGCCAGCAGCTTAGTCGTAGCGGCCTTTACCGGGGAGCTGTTTTTT. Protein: CASSLVVAAFTGELFF.